This T cell receptor (beta chain) appears in the sequencing data of a study of cytomegalovirus exposure and HLA in healthy donors. With 60 Vbeta and 13 Jbeta primers, the PCR was carried out. The method was immunoSEQ multiplex PCR; TCRdb's version includes in-frame clones alone and lacks a portion of them. The repertoire holds roughly 160,000 clones, with 65% to 80% as singletons. The CDR3 loop spans 17 amino acids. Looked up from germline, CDR1 is KGHSH and CDR2 is LQKENI. V was trimmed by 0 bases and J by 6 bases, leaving 21 bases between them. This TCR was sampled from a man aged 35-49 years in good health and CMV-seronegative. The specimen sequenced was PBMCs. V and J are TRBV18 and TRBJ2-7; TRBD1 might be the D (5 bases). CDR3 sequence (DNA): TGTGCCAGCTCACCACCCCTCCGCAGGGCCAGTGTAGCCGAGCAGTACTTC. Translation: CASSPPLRRASVAEQYF.